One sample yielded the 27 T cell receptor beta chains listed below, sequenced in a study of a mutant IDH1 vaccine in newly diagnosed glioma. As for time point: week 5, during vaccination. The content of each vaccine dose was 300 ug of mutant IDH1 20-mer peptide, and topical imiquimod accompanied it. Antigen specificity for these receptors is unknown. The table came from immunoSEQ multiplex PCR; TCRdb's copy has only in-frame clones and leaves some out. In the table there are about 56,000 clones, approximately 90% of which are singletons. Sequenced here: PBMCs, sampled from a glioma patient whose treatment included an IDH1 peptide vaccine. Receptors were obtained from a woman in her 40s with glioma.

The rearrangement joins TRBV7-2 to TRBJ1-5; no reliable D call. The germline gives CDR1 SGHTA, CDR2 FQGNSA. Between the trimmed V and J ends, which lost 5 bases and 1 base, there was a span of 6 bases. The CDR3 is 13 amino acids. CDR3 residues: CASSDESNQPQHF. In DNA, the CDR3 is TGTGCCAGCAGCGACGAGAGCAATCAGCCCCAGCATTTT.

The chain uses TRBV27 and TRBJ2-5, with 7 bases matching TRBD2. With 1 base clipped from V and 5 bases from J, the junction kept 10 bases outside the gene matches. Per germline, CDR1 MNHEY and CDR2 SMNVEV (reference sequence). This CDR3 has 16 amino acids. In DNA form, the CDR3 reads TGTGCCAGCAGTTTATTGCCGGGAGGCGGACGGGAGACCCAGTACTTC. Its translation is CASSLLPGGGRETQYF.

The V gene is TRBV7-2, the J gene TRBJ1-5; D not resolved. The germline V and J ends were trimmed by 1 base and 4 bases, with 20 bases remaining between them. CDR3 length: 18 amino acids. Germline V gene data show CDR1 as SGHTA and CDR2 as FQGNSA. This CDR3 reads CASSLDIRLGSKNQPQHF. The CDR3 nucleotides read TGTGCCAGCAGCTTAGATATAAGGCTGGGCAGCAAAAATCAGCCCCAGCATTTT. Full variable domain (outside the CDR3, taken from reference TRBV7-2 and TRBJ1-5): GAGVSQSPSNKVTEKGKDVELRCDPISGHTALYWYRQSLGQGLEFLIYFQGNSAPDKSGLPSDRFSAERTGGSVSTLTIQRTQQEDSAVYLCASSLDIRLGSKNQPQHFGDGTRLSIL.

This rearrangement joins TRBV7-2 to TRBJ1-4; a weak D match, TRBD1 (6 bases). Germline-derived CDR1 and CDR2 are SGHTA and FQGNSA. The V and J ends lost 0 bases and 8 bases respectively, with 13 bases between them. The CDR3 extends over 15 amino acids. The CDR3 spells CASSLAGTYGEKLFF. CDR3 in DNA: TGTGCCAGCAGCTTAGCGGGGACATACGGGGAAAAACTGTTTTTT.

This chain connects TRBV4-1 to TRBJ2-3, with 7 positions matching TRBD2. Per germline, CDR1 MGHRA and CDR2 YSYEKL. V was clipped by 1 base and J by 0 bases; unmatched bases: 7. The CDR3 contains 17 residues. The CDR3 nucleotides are TGCGCCAGCAGCCAAGCTCTAGCGGTTCCTAGCACAGATACGCAGTATTTT. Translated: CASSQALAVPSTDTQYF.

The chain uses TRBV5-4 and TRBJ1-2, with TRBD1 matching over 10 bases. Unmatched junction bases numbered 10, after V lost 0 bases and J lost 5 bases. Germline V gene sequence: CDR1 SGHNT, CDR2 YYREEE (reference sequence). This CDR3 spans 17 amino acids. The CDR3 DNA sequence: TGTGCCAGCAGCTTGGGGGCCTCCCGGGACAGGGGATATGGCTACACCTTC. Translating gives CASSLGASRDRGYGYTF.

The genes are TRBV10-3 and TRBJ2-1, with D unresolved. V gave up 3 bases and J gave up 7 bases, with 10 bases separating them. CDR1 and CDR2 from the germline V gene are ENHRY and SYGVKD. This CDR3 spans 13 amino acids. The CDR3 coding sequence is TGTGCCATCAGTGACCTGTCGCCGAATGAGCAGTTCTTC. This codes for CAISDLSPNEQFF.

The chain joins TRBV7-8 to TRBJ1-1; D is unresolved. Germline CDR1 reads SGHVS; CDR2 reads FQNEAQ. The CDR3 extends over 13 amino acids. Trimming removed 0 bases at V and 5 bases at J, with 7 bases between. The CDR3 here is CASSLAGRTEAFF. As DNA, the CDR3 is TGTGCCAGCAGCTTAGCAGGGCGGACTGAAGCTTTCTTT.

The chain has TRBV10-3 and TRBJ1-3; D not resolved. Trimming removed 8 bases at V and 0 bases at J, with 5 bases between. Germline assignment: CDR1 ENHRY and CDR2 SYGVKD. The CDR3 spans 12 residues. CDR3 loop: CAIESSGNTIYF. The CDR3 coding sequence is TGTGCCATCGAAAGCTCTGGAAACACCATATATTTT.

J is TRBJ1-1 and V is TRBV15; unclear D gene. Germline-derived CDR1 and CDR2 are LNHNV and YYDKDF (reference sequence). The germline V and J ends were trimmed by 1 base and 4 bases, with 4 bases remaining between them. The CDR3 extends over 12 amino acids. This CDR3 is CATSRGGTEAFF. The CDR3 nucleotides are TGTGCCACCAGCAGAGGGGGCACTGAAGCTTTCTTT.

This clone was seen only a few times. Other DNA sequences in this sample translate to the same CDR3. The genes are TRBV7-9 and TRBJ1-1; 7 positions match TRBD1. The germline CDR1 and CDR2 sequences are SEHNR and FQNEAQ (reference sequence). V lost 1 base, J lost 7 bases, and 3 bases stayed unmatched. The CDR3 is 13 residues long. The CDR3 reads CASSLEAGGEAFF. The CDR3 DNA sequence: TGTGCCAGCAGCTTAGAGGCAGGGGGTGAAGCTTTCTTT.

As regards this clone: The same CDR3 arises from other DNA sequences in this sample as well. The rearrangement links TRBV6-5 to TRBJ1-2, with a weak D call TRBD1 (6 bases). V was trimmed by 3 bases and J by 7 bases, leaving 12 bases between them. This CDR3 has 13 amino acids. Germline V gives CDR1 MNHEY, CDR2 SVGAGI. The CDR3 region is CASSYLGGSGYTF. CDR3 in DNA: TGTGCCAGCAGTTATTTGGGGGGCAGTGGCTACACCTTC.

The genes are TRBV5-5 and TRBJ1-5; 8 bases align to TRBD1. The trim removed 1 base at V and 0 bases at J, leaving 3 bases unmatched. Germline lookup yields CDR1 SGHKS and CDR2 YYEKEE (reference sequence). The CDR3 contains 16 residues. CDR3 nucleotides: TGTGCCAGCAGCTTGAAAGACAGGGGTAGCAATCAGCCCCAGCATTTT. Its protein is CASSLKDRGSNQPQHF.

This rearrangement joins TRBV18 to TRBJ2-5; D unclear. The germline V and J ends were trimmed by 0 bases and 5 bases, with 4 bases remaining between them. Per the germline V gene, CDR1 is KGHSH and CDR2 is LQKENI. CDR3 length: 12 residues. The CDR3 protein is CASSPPGETQYF. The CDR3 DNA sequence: TGTGCCAGCTCACCACCGGGCGAGACCCAGTACTTC. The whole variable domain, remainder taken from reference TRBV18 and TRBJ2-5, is NAGVMQNPRHLVRRRGQEARLRCSPMKGHSHVYWYRQLPEEGLKFMVYLQKENIIDESGMPKERFSAEFPKEGPSILRIQQVVRGDSAAYFCASSPPGETQYFGPGTRLLVL.

This CDR3 is CASSLGSRNEQYF. DNA of the CDR3: TGTGCCAGCAGCTTAGGTTCTCGGAACGAGCAGTACTTC. The chain combines TRBV7-9 with TRBJ2-7; D remains unclear. V dropped 1 base and J dropped 5 bases, with 9 bases sitting between them. The CDR3 is made up of 13 amino acids. Per the germline V gene, CDR1 is SEHNR and CDR2 is FQNEAQ (reference sequence). Together with reference TRBV7-9 and TRBJ2-7, the CDR3 gives the full variable domain: DTGVSQNPRHKITKRGQNVTFRCDPISEHNRLYWYRQTLGQGPEFLTYFQNEAQLEKSRLLSDRFSAERPKGSFSTLEIQRTEQGDSAMYLCASSLGSRNEQYFGPGTRLTVT.

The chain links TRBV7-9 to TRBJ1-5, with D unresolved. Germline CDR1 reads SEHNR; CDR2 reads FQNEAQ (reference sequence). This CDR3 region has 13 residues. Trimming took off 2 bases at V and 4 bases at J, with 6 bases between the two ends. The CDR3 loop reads CASSLSGNQPQHF. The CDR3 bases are TGTGCCAGCAGCTTATCCGGGAATCAGCCCCAGCATTTT.

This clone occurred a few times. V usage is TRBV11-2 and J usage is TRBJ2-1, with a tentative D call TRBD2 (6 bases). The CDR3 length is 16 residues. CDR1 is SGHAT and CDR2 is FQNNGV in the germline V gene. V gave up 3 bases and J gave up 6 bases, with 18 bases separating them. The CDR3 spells CASSLIGRDRRNEQFF. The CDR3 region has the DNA TGTGCCAGCAGCTTGATCGGGCGGGACCGCCGCAATGAGCAGTTCTTC.

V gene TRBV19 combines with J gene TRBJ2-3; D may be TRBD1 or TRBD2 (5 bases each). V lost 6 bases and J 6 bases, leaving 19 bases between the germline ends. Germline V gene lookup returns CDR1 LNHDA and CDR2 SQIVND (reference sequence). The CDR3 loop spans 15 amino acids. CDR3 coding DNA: TGTGCCAGTAGGAGGGGTGGGCCGGAGGACGATACGCAGTATTTT. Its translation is CASRRGGPEDDTQYF. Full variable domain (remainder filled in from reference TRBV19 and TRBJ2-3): DGGITQSPKYLFRKEGQNVTLSCEQNLNHDAMYWYRQDPGQGLRLIYYSQIVNDFQKGDIAEGYSVSREKKESFPLTVTSAQKNPTAFYLCASRRGGPEDDTQYFGPGTRLTVL.

CDR3 residues: CASSLGLQGGQPQHF. The CDR3 region has the DNA TGTGCCAGCAGCTTAGGGTTGCAGGGAGGTCAGCCCCAGCATTTT. The gene calls are TRBV7-2 and TRBJ1-5, with D perhaps TRBD1 (5 bases). CDR3 size: 15 residues. The germline V and J ends were trimmed by 1 base and 6 bases, with 13 bases remaining between them. CDR1 and CDR2 from the germline V gene are SGHTA and FQGNSA. The whole variable domain, filled in from reference TRBV7-2 and TRBJ1-5, reads GAGVSQSPSNKVTEKGKDVELRCDPISGHTALYWYRQSLGQGLEFLIYFQGNSAPDKSGLPSDRFSAERTGGSVSTLTIQRTQQEDSAVYLCASSLGLQGGQPQHFGDGTRLSIL.

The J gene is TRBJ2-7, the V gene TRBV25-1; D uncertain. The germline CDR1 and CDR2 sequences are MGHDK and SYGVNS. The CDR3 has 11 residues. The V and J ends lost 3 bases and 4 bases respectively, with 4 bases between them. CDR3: CASSEGYEQYF. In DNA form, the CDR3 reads TGTGCCAGCAGTGAGGGGTACGAGCAGTACTTC.

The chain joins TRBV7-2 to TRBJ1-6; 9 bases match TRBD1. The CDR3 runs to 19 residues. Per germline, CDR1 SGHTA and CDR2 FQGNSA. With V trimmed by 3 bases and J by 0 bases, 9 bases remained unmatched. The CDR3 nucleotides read TGTGCCAGCAGCTTCCCGAAAACAGGGGGCAGCTCCTATAATTCACCCCTCCACTTT. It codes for CASSFPKTGGSSYNSPLHF.

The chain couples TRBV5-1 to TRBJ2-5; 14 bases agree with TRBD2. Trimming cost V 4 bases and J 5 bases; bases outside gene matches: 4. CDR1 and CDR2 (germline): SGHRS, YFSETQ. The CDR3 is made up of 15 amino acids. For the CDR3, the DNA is TGCGCCAGCAGCAAGACTAGCGGGAGGGCGGAGACCCAGTACTTC. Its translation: CASSKTSGRAETQYF. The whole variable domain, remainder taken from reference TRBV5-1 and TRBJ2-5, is KAGVTQTPRYLIKTRGQQVTLSCSPISGHRSVSWYQQTPGQGLQFLFEYFSETQRNKGNFPGRFSGRQFSNSRSEMNVSTLELGDSALYLCASSKTSGRAETQYFGPGTRLLVL.

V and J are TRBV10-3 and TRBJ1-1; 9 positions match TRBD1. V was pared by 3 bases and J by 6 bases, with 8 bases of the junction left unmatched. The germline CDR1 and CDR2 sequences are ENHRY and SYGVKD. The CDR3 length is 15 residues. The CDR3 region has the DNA TGTGCCATCAGTGACAAGGGGACAGGGATCGCTGAAGCTTTCTTT. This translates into CAISDKGTGIAEAFF.

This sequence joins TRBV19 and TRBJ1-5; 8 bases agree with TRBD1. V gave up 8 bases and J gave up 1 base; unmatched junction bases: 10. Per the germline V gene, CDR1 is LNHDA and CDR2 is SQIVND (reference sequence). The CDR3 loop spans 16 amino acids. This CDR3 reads CASEWQGAASNQPQHF. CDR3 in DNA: TGTGCCAGTGAGTGGCAGGGGGCAGCGAGCAATCAGCCCCAGCATTTT.

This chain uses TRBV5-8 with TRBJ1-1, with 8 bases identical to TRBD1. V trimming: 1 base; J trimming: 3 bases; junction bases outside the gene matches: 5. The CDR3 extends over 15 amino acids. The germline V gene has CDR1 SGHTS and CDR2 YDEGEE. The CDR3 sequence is CASSLTGQGDTEAFF. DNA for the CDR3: TGTGCCAGCAGCTTGACCGGACAGGGCGACACTGAAGCTTTCTTT.

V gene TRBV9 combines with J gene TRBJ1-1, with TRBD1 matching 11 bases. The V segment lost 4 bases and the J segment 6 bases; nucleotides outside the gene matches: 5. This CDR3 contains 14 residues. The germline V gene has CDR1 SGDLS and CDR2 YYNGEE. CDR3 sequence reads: CASSLGTGGPEAFF. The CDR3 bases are TGTGCCAGCAGCCTAGGGACAGGGGGGCCTGAAGCTTTCTTT.

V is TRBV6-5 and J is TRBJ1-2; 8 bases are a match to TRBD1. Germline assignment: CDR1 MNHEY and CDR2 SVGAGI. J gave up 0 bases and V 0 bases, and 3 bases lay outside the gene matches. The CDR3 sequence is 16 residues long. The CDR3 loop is CASSYSGTGTNYGYTF. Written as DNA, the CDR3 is TGTGCCAGCAGTTACTCAGGGACAGGAACTAACTATGGCTACACCTTC.